The 13 T cell receptor beta chains below come from one sample, sequenced in a study of neurological immune-mediated disorders. Each CDR3 protein is one row after TCRdb ran MiXCR on the 5' RACE reads. The sample lists roughly 62,000 distinct CDR3 sequences; 3.5% to 4.5% were seen once. The sequencing sample was made of PBMCs. The receptors shown here come from a woman between 50 and 59 years old with multiple sclerosis.

This clonotype was found many times. The rearrangement joins TRBV5-1 to TRBJ1-2, with 8 bases matching TRBD1. The V gene end was trimmed by 0 bases and the J gene end by 2 bases; junction bases not matched to a gene: 9. CDR1 and CDR2 from the germline V gene are SGHRS and YFSETQ. The CDR3 is 17 amino acids. The CDR3 region is CASSLAPGQGGNYGYTF. For the CDR3, the DNA is TGCGCCAGCAGCTTGGCTCCTGGACAGGGTGGGAACTATGGCTACACCTTC.

In this sample, this clonotype turned up many times. The chain uses TRBV6-2 or TRBV6-3 and TRBJ2-5; D assignment may be TRBD1 or TRBD2 (6 bases each). The CDR3 is 16 residues long. Germline CDR1 and CDR2: MNHEY and SVGEGT. The V end was cut by 5 bases, the J end by 3 bases, with 19 bases between. CDR3 DNA: TGTGCCAGCAGTCTCTCCAGAGCGGAGGGGGAAGAGACCCAGTACTTC. This translates into CASSLSRAEGEETQYF.

This clonotype showed up many times. The chain joins TRBV7-2 to TRBJ2-1; D is possibly TRBD2 (5 bases). The V gene's germline CDR1 is SGHTA and CDR2 FQGNSA. V was clipped by 2 bases and J by 9 bases, with 11 bases between them. The CDR3 loop spans 13 amino acids. DNA of the CDR3: TGTGCCAGCAGCTTATCTGAGGGAGTTGAGCAGTTCTTC. It codes for CASSLSEGVEQFF.

This clonotype was counted ten times or more. This chain joins TRBV7-3 and TRBJ2-1, with a possible D match to TRBD2 (6 bases). V was clipped by 2 bases and J by 0 bases, with 8 bases between them. Germline CDR1 SGHTA, CDR2 FQGTGA. CDR3 size: 15 residues. CDR3 DNA sequence: TGTGCCAGCAGCTTACGGAGGGGCTCCTACAATGAGCAGTTCTTC. It specifies CASSLRRGSYNEQFF.

The CDR3 protein is CAISTTSGLTQETQYF. The DNA for the CDR3 is TGTGCCATCAGCACTACTAGCGGCCTTACCCAAGAGACCCAGTACTTC. The chain combines TRBV10-3 with TRBJ2-5; TRBD2 matches at 8 bases. This CDR3 has 16 residues. Germline V gene lookup returns CDR1 ENHRY and CDR2 SYGVKD. Losses at the gene ends were 6 bases for V and 1 base for J; bases not matched to a gene: 10.

This clonotype was seen ten or more times. The rearrangement uses TRBV5-1 and TRBJ1-3; D might be TRBD1 (5 bases). Germline values: CDR1 SGHRS, CDR2 YFSETQ. The CDR3 totals 16 residues. V was cut by 0 bases and J by 0 bases, with 10 bases left in between. The CDR3 loop reads CASSLDTGNSGNTIYF. DNA of the CDR3: TGCGCCAGCAGCTTGGACACAGGCAACTCTGGAAACACCATATATTTT.

In its sample, this clonotype was seen many times. This chain links TRBV6-2 or TRBV6-3 with TRBJ2-7; D is undetermined. The CDR3 length is 11 residues. Germline V lookup: CDR1 MNHEY, CDR2 SVGEGT. V lost 2 bases to trimming and J lost 6 bases, with 5 bases between them. CDR3 nucleotide sequence: TGTGCCAGCAGTTACCGGTTCGAGCAGTACTTC. This sequence encodes CASSYRFEQYF.

This clonotype was seen repeatedly, ten times or more. The chain is built from TRBV20-1 and TRBJ1-2; D may be TRBD1 (5 bases). The CDR3 extends over 12 amino acids. The germline V gene has CDR1 DFQATT and CDR2 SNEGSKA (reference sequence). In DNA form, the CDR3 reads TGCGGCGGGACCCGTGGGGTCTATGGCTACACCTTC. It yields the protein CGGTRGVYGYTF.

There are many counts of this clonotype. The rearrangement links TRBV20-1 to TRBJ1-6, with TRBD1 identical over 7 bases. CDR3 length: 16 residues. The germline CDR1 and CDR2 sequences are DFQATT and SNEGSKA (reference sequence). The V gene end was trimmed by 6 bases and the J gene end by 0 bases; junction bases not matched to a gene: 8. In DNA form, the CDR3 reads TGCAGTGCCACCGACAGGGAAAGCTCCTATAATTCACCCCTCCACTTT. It specifies CSATDRESSYNSPLHF.

This clonotype turned up a few times. The CDR3 DNA sequence: TGTGCCAGCAGTTACCCGGGGGAGTATGGCTACACCTTC. It is translated as CASSYPGEYGYTF. The rearrangement links TRBV6-6 to TRBJ1-2, with D perhaps TRBD1 (5 bases). Germline lookup yields CDR1 MNHNY and CDR2 SVGAGI (reference sequence). Trimming removed 2 bases from V and 5 bases from J, with 9 bases in between. The CDR3 runs 13 residues.

This clonotype came up many times. V and J are TRBV7-2 and TRBJ1-6, with D perhaps matching TRBD1 (6 bases). The CDR3 contains 15 residues. The V end was cut by 5 bases, the J end by 9 bases, with 17 bases between. Germline-derived CDR1 and CDR2 are SGHTA and FQGNSA. The CDR3 here is CASSPKAQGSSPLHF. CDR3 coding DNA: TGTGCCAGCAGCCCCAAGGCACAGGGAAGTTCACCCCTCCACTTT.

At least ten counts were recorded for this clonotype. The V and J genes are TRBV4-2 and TRBJ2-7; unclear D gene. V lost 3 bases to trimming and J lost 5 bases, with 11 bases between them. Germline CDR1 LGHNA, CDR2 YNFKEQ. This CDR3 is built from 13 residues. CDR3 nucleotide sequence: TGTGCCAGCAGCCAGGGGTTGGCTAACGAGCAGTACTTC. It translates to CASSQGLANEQYF.

This clonotype was counted at least ten times. V usage is TRBV20-1 and J usage is TRBJ1-6, with 7 nucleotides matching TRBD1. The CDR3 loop spans 14 amino acids. V dropped 0 bases and J dropped 7; count of bases not matched to a gene: 3. CDR1 and CDR2 (germline): DFQATT, SNEGSKA (reference sequence). The CDR3, as DNA: TGCAGTGCTAGAGAGGGGACAGCCAATTCACCCCTCCACTTT. Amino acids: CSAREGTANSPLHF.